This is a list of T cell receptor beta chains from one sample in a study of T cell changes during pregnancy in multiple sclerosis. The protocol was immunoSEQ multiplex PCR, while the TCRdb copy is restricted to in-frame clones and leaves out a portion. The sample records just under 95,000 clones, around 92% being singletons. Specimen: peripheral blood, collected in the first trimester of pregnancy. These receptors were collected from a female donor with multiple sclerosis, enrolled in a pregnancy study. The CDR3 runs from the conserved cysteine through the conserved F or W. A D gene is named only where the DNA matches it firmly. Expanded clones are given a class, and other clones once, few, many or no size at all.

j_call: TRBJ2-1
cdr3_length: 14
v_call: TRBV25-1
d_call: NA
clone_size: NA
cdr3_nt: TGTGCCAGCAGCGGGAGAGGGGCCTACAATGAGCAGTTCTTC
cdr3_aa: CASSGRGAYNEQFF

j_call: TRBJ1-1
cdr3_length: 19
v_call: TRBV28
d_call: NA
clone_size: NA
cdr3_nt: TGTGCCAGCAGTTTATTATTTTCGTTGGCCGAGACAGTGAACACTGAAGCTTTCTTT
cdr3_aa: CASSLLFSLAETVNTEAFF

j_call: TRBJ1-2
cdr3_length: 15
v_call: TRBV4-3
d_call: NA
clone_size: NA
cdr3_nt: TGCGCCAGCAGCCAATGGACAGCCCTTGGCTATGGCTACACCTTC
cdr3_aa: CASSQWTALGYGYTF

j_call: TRBJ2-3
cdr3_length: 16
v_call: TRBV11-3
d_call: TRBD2
clone_size: NA
cdr3_nt: TGTGCCAGCAGCCCGGGTCAGCGGGATAACGCAGATACGCAGTATTTT
cdr3_aa: CASSPGQRDNADTQYF

j_call: TRBJ2-7
cdr3_length: 14
v_call: TRBV6-5
d_call: NA
clone_size: many
cdr3_nt: TGTGCCAGCAGTTGGCAGGCTTCTTTTTACGAGCAGTACTTC
cdr3_aa: CASSWQASFYEQYF

j_call: TRBJ2-7
cdr3_length: 14
v_call: TRBV19
d_call: TRBD2
clone_size: NA
cdr3_nt: TGTGCCAGTAAGGTAGCGGGGATAGCACGGGAGCAGTACTTC
cdr3_aa: CASKVAGIAREQYF

j_call: TRBJ2-7
cdr3_length: 11
v_call: TRBV28
d_call: NA
clone_size: NA
cdr3_nt: TGTGCCTCGGAGGGGAACTACGAGCAGTACTTC
cdr3_aa: CASEGNYEQYF

j_call: TRBJ1-1
cdr3_length: 15
v_call: TRBV27
d_call: TRBD1
clone_size: NA
cdr3_nt: TGTGCCAGCAGTTTAGGACAGGGGCTGAACACTGAAGCTTTCTTT
cdr3_aa: CASSLGQGLNTEAFF

j_call: TRBJ2-3
cdr3_length: 16
v_call: TRBV19
d_call: TRBD2
clone_size: NA
cdr3_nt: TGTGCCAGTAGTACAATAGCGGGAGAGAGAACAGATACGCAGTATTTT
cdr3_aa: CASSTIAGERTDTQYF

j_call: TRBJ2-7
cdr3_length: 15
v_call: TRBV7-2
d_call: TRBD2
clone_size: NA
cdr3_nt: TGTGCCAGCAGCTTATCCTGGACTAGGAACTACGAGCAGTACTTC
cdr3_aa: CASSLSWTRNYEQYF

j_call: TRBJ2-1
cdr3_length: 14
v_call: TRBV28
d_call: TRBD1
clone_size: NA
cdr3_nt: TGTGCCAGCACCAGGACAGGGTCCTACAATGAGCAGTTCTTC
cdr3_aa: CASTRTGSYNEQFF

j_call: TRBJ2-3
cdr3_length: 15
v_call: TRBV19
d_call: TRBD2
clone_size: NA
cdr3_nt: TGTGCCAGTAGGGGACTAGCGGGGGCCACAGATACGCAGTATTTT
cdr3_aa: CASRGLAGATDTQYF

j_call: TRBJ2-2
cdr3_length: 16
v_call: TRBV6-5
d_call: NA
clone_size: NA
cdr3_nt: TGTGCCAGCAGTTACTCGCGTCCAGGGAACACCGGGGAGCTGTTTTTT
cdr3_aa: CASSYSRPGNTGELFF

j_call: TRBJ1-1
cdr3_length: 12
v_call: TRBV29-1
d_call: NA
clone_size: NA
cdr3_nt: TGCAGCGTTAGGGAGGCGGACGGTGAAGCTTTCTTT
cdr3_aa: CSVREADGEAFF

j_call: TRBJ2-7
cdr3_length: 14
v_call: TRBV28
d_call: NA
clone_size: NA
cdr3_nt: TGTGCCAGCAGTTCATCCTCAGGACTGATGGGGCAGTACTTC
cdr3_aa: CASSSSSGLMGQYF

j_call: TRBJ2-2
cdr3_length: 11
v_call: TRBV20-1
d_call: NA
clone_size: NA
cdr3_nt: TGCAGTGCTCTGAACACCGGGGAGCTGTTTTTT
cdr3_aa: CSALNTGELFF

j_call: TRBJ2-2
cdr3_length: 15
v_call: TRBV9
d_call: TRBD1
clone_size: NA
cdr3_nt: TGTGCCAGCAGCGTAGCCAGGGGGCTAACCGGGGAGCTGTTTTTT
cdr3_aa: CASSVARGLTGELFF

j_call: TRBJ2-7
cdr3_length: 13
v_call: TRBV5-6
d_call: NA
clone_size: NA
cdr3_nt: TGTGCCAGCAGCTTGGTGCAAAGAGACGAGCAGTACTTC
cdr3_aa: CASSLVQRDEQYF

j_call: TRBJ1-5
cdr3_length: 14
v_call: TRBV13
d_call: NA
clone_size: NA
cdr3_nt: TGTGCCAGCAGCTTAGGGACGGGAAATCAGCCCCAGCATTTT
cdr3_aa: CASSLGTGNQPQHF

j_call: TRBJ2-1
cdr3_length: 18
v_call: TRBV7-2
d_call: TRBD2
clone_size: NA
cdr3_nt: TGTGCCAGCAGCGCTTCCCTTATGACTAGCGGGAGTGGTGCGGGGCAGTTCTTC
cdr3_aa: CASSASLMTSGSGAGQFF

j_call: TRBJ2-7
cdr3_length: 14
v_call: TRBV5-8
d_call: TRBD2
clone_size: NA
cdr3_nt: TGTGCCAGCAGCTTGGGACTAGCGGAGTACGAGCAGTACTTC
cdr3_aa: CASSLGLAEYEQYF

j_call: TRBJ1-1
cdr3_length: 13
v_call: TRBV19
d_call: TRBD1
clone_size: NA
cdr3_nt: TGTGCCAGTAGTAGGACAGGGGTTTTTGAAGCTTTCTTT
cdr3_aa: CASSRTGVFEAFF

j_call: TRBJ1-1
cdr3_length: 15
v_call: TRBV19
d_call: NA
clone_size: once
cdr3_nt: TGTGCCAGTAGTATCCCGGGACAACTGAATAAGGAAGCTTTCTTT
cdr3_aa: CASSIPGQLNKEAFF

j_call: TRBJ2-6
cdr3_length: 17
v_call: TRBV15
d_call: TRBD2
clone_size: once
cdr3_nt: TGTGCCACCAGCAGATCCACTAGCGCATCTGGGGCCAACGTCCTGACTTTC
cdr3_aa: CATSRSTSASGANVLTF

j_call: TRBJ2-7
cdr3_length: 11
v_call: TRBV20-1
d_call: TRBD1
clone_size: once
cdr3_nt: TGCAGTGTTAGAACAGGGGTCGAGCAGTACTTC
cdr3_aa: CSVRTGVEQYF

j_call: TRBJ2-1
cdr3_length: 14
v_call: TRBV29-1
d_call: TRBD1
clone_size: NA
cdr3_nt: TGCAGCGTCGCTGGGGACAGGAACTACAATGAGCAGTTCTTC
cdr3_aa: CSVAGDRNYNEQFF

j_call: TRBJ2-3
cdr3_length: 16
v_call: TRBV18
d_call: NA
clone_size: NA
cdr3_nt: TGTGCCAGCTCACCACCGTCAGGGGAAGGGACAGATACGCAGTATTTT
cdr3_aa: CASSPPSGEGTDTQYF

j_call: TRBJ1-4
cdr3_length: 15
v_call: TRBV6-1
d_call: NA
clone_size: NA
cdr3_nt: TGTGCCAGCAGCCGGACAGAGCCTAGTAATGAAAAACTGTTTTTT
cdr3_aa: CASSRTEPSNEKLFF

j_call: TRBJ1-1
cdr3_length: 17
v_call: TRBV14
d_call: NA
clone_size: NA
cdr3_nt: TGTGCCAGCACCCCCCCCGGGGCATTGAGGGGGACCACTGAAGCTTTCTTT
cdr3_aa: CASTPPGALRGTTEAFF

j_call: TRBJ2-1
cdr3_length: 12
v_call: TRBV27
d_call: NA
clone_size: NA
cdr3_nt: TGTGCCAGCAGTCGAGCAGGAAATGAGCAGTTCTTC
cdr3_aa: CASSRAGNEQFF

j_call: TRBJ2-1
cdr3_length: 14
v_call: TRBV6-5
d_call: NA
clone_size: NA
cdr3_nt: TGTGCCAGCAGAACCACTAGAGCCTACAATGAGCAGTTCTTC
cdr3_aa: CASRTTRAYNEQFF

j_call: TRBJ2-3
cdr3_length: 14
v_call: TRBV5-1
d_call: NA
clone_size: NA
cdr3_nt: TGCGCCAGCACCTGGAGGCAGGGAGGAGATACGCAGTATTTT
cdr3_aa: CASTWRQGGDTQYF

j_call: TRBJ1-2
cdr3_length: 14
v_call: TRBV29-1
d_call: TRBD1
clone_size: NA
cdr3_nt: TGCAGCGTTGATTTGACGGGGACAGGGTATGGCTACACCTTC
cdr3_aa: CSVDLTGTGYGYTF

j_call: TRBJ2-3
cdr3_length: 13
v_call: TRBV28
d_call: NA
clone_size: NA
cdr3_nt: TGTGCCAGCAGTTTTAGAGTCACAGATACGCAGTATTTT
cdr3_aa: CASSFRVTDTQYF